This note documents a single T cell receptor (beta chain) sequence. This specimen belongs to a study of control samples from healthy donors and cancer patients. V shed 7 bases and J shed 1 base, with 14 bases lying between them. Germline V gene data show CDR1 as MNHNY and CDR2 as SVGAGI (reference sequence). CDR3 length: 14 amino acids. Using immunoSEQ multiplex PCR, the repertoire was profiled, and TCRdb retains in-frame clones only, with some absent. In the table there are around 55,000 clones, about 92% of which are singletons. Material for sequencing was PBMCs. V usage is TRBV6-6 and J usage is TRBJ2-7, with D perhaps assigned TRBD1 or TRBD2 (5 bases each). The sequence came from a man aged 40-49 years with colorectal cancer. The DNA for the CDR3 is TGTGCCAGCAACTCACGGGACGGATCCTACGAGCAGTACTTC. It codes for CASNSRDGSYEQYF.